The rows below give T cell receptor beta chains drawn from one sample of a study of blood T cell repertoires in COVID-19. The protocol was immunoSEQ multiplex PCR, while the TCRdb copy is restricted to in-frame clones and leaves out a portion. This sample has approximately 210,000 clones, with approximately 90% found just once. The sequencing sample was made of peripheral blood. Receptors originate from a young man with acute or convalescent COVID-19. The CDR3 runs from the conserved cysteine through the conserved F or W. D genes are given only for firm matches. The listing skips clone size in some rows; elsewhere it reads once, few, many or a size class.

V: TRBV18
J: TRBJ1-6
D: NA
size: NA
DNA: TGTGCCAGCTCCAACTCTAGGGAGAATTCACCCCTCCACTTT
CDR3: CASSNSRENSPLHF

V: TRBV14
J: TRBJ2-5
D: TRBD2
size: NA
DNA: TGTGCCAGCAGCCACCGCGGACTAGCGGGAGGCACCGAGACCCAGTACTTC
CDR3: CASSHRGLAGGTETQYF

V: TRBV29-1
J: TRBJ1-2
D: NA
size: NA
DNA: TGCAGCGTCCCCCCGACAGGCTCTAACTATGGCTACACCTTC
CDR3: CSVPPTGSNYGYTF

V: TRBV28
J: TRBJ2-7
D: NA
size: NA
DNA: TGTGCCAGCAGTGAAGGACAGCGTTACGAGCAGTACTTC
CDR3: CASSEGQRYEQYF

V: TRBV5-1
J: TRBJ2-4
D: TRBD2
size: NA
DNA: TGCGCCAGCAGCTTGGTAGCGGGGGGGCTAGCCAAAAACATTCAGTACTTC
CDR3: CASSLVAGGLAKNIQYF

V: TRBV28
J: TRBJ1-6
D: TRBD1
size: NA
DNA: TGTGCCAGCAACTCCGGGACAGCTAATTCACCCCTCCACTTT
CDR3: CASNSGTANSPLHF

V: TRBV5-1
J: TRBJ2-3
D: TRBD2
size: NA
DNA: TGCGCCAGCAGGCCTACTAGCGGGGGGGCCGATTCTGGCACAGATACGCAGTATTTT
CDR3: CASRPTSGGADSGTDTQYF

V: TRBV3-1/TRBV3-2
J: TRBJ1-1
D: TRBD1
size: NA
DNA: TGTGCCAGCAGCCAAGATCGGACAGGGGATATGAACACTGAAGCTTTCTTT
CDR3: CASSQDRTGDMNTEAFF

V: TRBV5-4
J: TRBJ2-7
D: TRBD1
size: NA
DNA: TGTGCCAGCAGCGGGGGTGGACAGGGGGCGGCCGAGCAGTACTTC
CDR3: CASSGGGQGAAEQYF

V: TRBV5-1
J: TRBJ2-7
D: TRBD1
size: NA
DNA: TGCGCCAGCAGCTTCCGGGACAGGGGGGACGAGCAGTACTTC
CDR3: CASSFRDRGDEQYF

V: TRBV27
J: TRBJ2-1
D: NA
size: NA
DNA: TGTGCCAGTTATAGGGGCAATGAGCAGTTCTTC
CDR3: CASYRGNEQFF

V: TRBV6-5
J: TRBJ1-5
D: NA
size: NA
DNA: TGTGCCAGTCACAGGCGCGGTCAGCCCCAGCATTTT
CDR3: CASHRRGQPQHF

V: TRBV5-1
J: TRBJ2-7
D: TRBD1
size: NA
DNA: TGCGCCAGCAGCTCCACAGGGGGACCCTACGAGCAGTACTTC
CDR3: CASSSTGGPYEQYF

V: TRBV5-4
J: TRBJ2-1
D: TRBD2
size: NA
DNA: TGTGCCAGCAACCCAGGGGTAGCGGGAGGCCCGGGGGAGCAGTTCTTC
CDR3: CASNPGVAGGPGEQFF

V: TRBV28
J: TRBJ1-4
D: NA
size: NA
DNA: TGTGCCAGCAGGCCCTCCGCGGGAACTAATGAAAAACTGTTTTTT
CDR3: CASRPSAGTNEKLFF

V: TRBV30
J: TRBJ1-1
D: TRBD1
size: NA
DNA: TGTGCCTGGAGTCTGCCAGGGGGGAACACTGAAGCTTTCTTT
CDR3: CAWSLPGGNTEAFF

V: TRBV7-2
J: TRBJ2-1
D: TRBD2
size: NA
DNA: TGTGCCAGCAGCTTGTCGGGACTAGCGGGGATTAATGAGCAGTTCTTC
CDR3: CASSLSGLAGINEQFF

V: TRBV27
J: TRBJ2-7
D: NA
size: NA
DNA: TGTGCCAGCAGTTTGGGCAGAACAAGCTACGAGCAGTACTTC
CDR3: CASSLGRTSYEQYF

V: TRBV29-1
J: TRBJ2-7
D: TRBD1
size: few
DNA: TGCAGCGCCATGGACAGGCTTGGTTGTTTCTTC
CDR3: CSAMDRLGCFF

V: TRBV3-1/TRBV3-2
J: TRBJ2-7
D: NA
size: NA
DNA: TGTGCCAGCAGCCGTAGAGGGGGCTACGAGCAGTACTTC
CDR3: CASSRRGGYEQYF

V: TRBV7-2
J: TRBJ1-5
D: TRBD1
size: NA
DNA: TGTGCCAGCAGCTATCAGGGGGGCAATCAGCCCCAGCATTTT
CDR3: CASSYQGGNQPQHF

V: TRBV19
J: TRBJ2-3
D: NA
size: once
DNA: TGTGCCACCGCCTTAGGTGGGGCTACAGATACGCAGTATTTT
CDR3: CATALGGATDTQYF

V: TRBV9
J: TRBJ2-3
D: NA
size: NA
DNA: TGTGCCAGCAGCGTAGAATCCCCTAGCACGCAGTATTTT
CDR3: CASSVESPSTQYF

V: TRBV23-1
J: TRBJ1-6
D: NA
size: NA
DNA: TGCGCCAGCAGTCTTTCAGGTAATTCACCCCTCCACTTT
CDR3: CASSLSGNSPLHF

V: TRBV7-3
J: TRBJ2-2
D: TRBD2
size: NA
DNA: TGTGCCAGCAGCCCCGCGCCCCGGGGGGTGGGCACCGGGGAGCTGTTTTTT
CDR3: CASSPAPRGVGTGELFF

V: TRBV7-3
J: TRBJ2-3
D: TRBD2
size: NA
DNA: TGTGCCAGCAGCGATCCCGGGACTAGCGGATCTAGCACAGATACGCAGTATTTT
CDR3: CASSDPGTSGSSTDTQYF

V: TRBV5-4
J: TRBJ2-3
D: TRBD2
size: NA
DNA: TGTGCCAGCAGCCTGGGAGGGGCGGGAGGTCTGGATACGCAGTATTTT
CDR3: CASSLGGAGGLDTQYF

V: TRBV4-1
J: TRBJ1-4
D: NA
size: once
DNA: TGCGCCAGCAGCCAACAAGGGCCCCTAGGGGCGTCGTCAAGTGAAAAACTGTTTTTT
CDR3: CASSQQGPLGASSSEKLFF

V: TRBV28
J: TRBJ2-7
D: NA
size: NA
DNA: TGTGCCAGCAGTTCAACGGGGACTGTTACGTACGAGCAGTACTTC
CDR3: CASSSTGTVTYEQYF

V: TRBV7-9
J: TRBJ1-1
D: TRBD1
size: NA
DNA: TGTGCCAGCAGCTTCTTGGACAGGGGAACTGAAGCTTTCTTT
CDR3: CASSFLDRGTEAFF

V: TRBV28
J: TRBJ1-2
D: NA
size: NA
DNA: TGTGCCAGCAGGCCCGGACAGCCTCCATATGGCTACACCTTC
CDR3: CASRPGQPPYGYTF

V: TRBV5-1
J: TRBJ2-5
D: TRBD1
size: NA
DNA: TGCGCCAGCAGCGGAAGGGGACAGACACCCGAAGAGACCCAGTACTTC
CDR3: CASSGRGQTPEETQYF

V: TRBV28
J: TRBJ2-7
D: TRBD1
size: NA
DNA: TGTGCCAGCAGTTTTAGTTCTAGGGGACAGACGACAGAGCAGTACTTC
CDR3: CASSFSSRGQTTEQYF

V: TRBV11-3
J: TRBJ2-7
D: NA
size: NA
DNA: TGTGCCAGCAGCTTAGGGAGGAACGAGCAGTACTTC
CDR3: CASSLGRNEQYF

V: TRBV7-2
J: TRBJ2-2
D: TRBD2
size: NA
DNA: TGTGCCAGCAGCTTAGGAGCGGGACCGAACACCGGGGAGCTGTTTTTT
CDR3: CASSLGAGPNTGELFF

V: TRBV10-3
J: TRBJ1-5
D: TRBD1
size: NA
DNA: TGTGCCATCAGCCCTGGGACAGGGAATTACAATCAGCCCCAGCATTTT
CDR3: CAISPGTGNYNQPQHF